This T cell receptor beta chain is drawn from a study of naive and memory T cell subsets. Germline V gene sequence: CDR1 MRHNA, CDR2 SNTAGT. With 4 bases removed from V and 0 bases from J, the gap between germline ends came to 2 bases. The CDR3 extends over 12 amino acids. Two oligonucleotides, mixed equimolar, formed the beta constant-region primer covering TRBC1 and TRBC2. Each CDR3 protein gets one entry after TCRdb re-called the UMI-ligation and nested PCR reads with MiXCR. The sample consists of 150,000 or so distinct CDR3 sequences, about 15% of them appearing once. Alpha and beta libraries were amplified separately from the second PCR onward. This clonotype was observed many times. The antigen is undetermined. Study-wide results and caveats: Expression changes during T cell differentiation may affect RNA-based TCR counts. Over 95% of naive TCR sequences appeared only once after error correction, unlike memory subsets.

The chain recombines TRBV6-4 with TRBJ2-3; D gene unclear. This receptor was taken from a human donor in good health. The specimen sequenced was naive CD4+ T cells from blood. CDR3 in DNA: TGTGCCAGCAGTGGGAGCACAGATACGCAGTATTTT. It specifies CASSGSTDTQYF.